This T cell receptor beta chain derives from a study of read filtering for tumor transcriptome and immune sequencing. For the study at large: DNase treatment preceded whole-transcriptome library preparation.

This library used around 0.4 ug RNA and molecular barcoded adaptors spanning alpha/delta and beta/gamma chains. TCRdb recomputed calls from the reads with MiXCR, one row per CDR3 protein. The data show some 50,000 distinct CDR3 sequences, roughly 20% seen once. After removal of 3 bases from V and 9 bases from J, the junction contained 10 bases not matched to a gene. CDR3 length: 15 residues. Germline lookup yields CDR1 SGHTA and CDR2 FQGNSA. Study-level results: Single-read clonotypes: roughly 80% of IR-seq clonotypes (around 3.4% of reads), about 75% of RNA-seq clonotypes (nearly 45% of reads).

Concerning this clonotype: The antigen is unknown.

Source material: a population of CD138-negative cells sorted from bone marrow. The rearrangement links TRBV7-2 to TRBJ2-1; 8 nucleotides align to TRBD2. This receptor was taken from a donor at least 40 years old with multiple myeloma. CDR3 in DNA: TGTGCCAGCAGCTTCTTTAGCGGGAAATTGGTTGAGCAGTTCTTC. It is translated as CASSFFSGKLVEQFF.